The clone carrying this T cell receptor beta chain has more than one count but fewer than ten. Antigen unknown. These data belong to a study of T cell repertoires in cytomegalovirus infection. Study background: Indicated by public TCR beta signatures were CMV infection and matching HLA type. Points from the study as a whole: CMV carriers having the relevant HLA were flagged by cumulative public TCR beta family frequency. Across the ex vivo response, the dominant clonotypes were HLA-C-restricted CMV-specific TCR beta clonotypes.

TCRdb analysed the reads with MiXCR anew, one entry per CDR3 protein. Of just under 500,000 distinct CDR3 sequences detected, roughly 34% appear once; the ten largest clones hold roughly a sixth. The ends were cut back, 0 bases at V and 6 bases at J, with 21 bases in the middle. The CDR3 length is 18 residues. CDR1 is MGHRA, CDR2 YSYEKL, per germline. The rearrangement links TRBV4-1 to TRBJ1-5; D ambiguous. Sequencing used cultured PBMCs, obtained from culture after CMV antigen stimulation. The TCR sequence derives from a human donor in good health (CMV status not recorded). Some clones in this sample may be carry-over from other donors' samples. CDR3 amino acids: CASSQESSATIIGQPQHF. CDR3 coding DNA: TGCGCCAGCAGCCAAGAAAGCTCCGCGACAATCATCGGTCAGCCCCAGCATTTT.